Below, 24 T cell receptor beta chains from the same sample are listed, as sequenced in a study of CD8+CD57+ T cells in acquired aplastic anemia. Genomic DNA served as template for TCR beta VDJ and CDR3 profiling. One entry per CDR3 protein, called by TCRdb with MiXCR from the reads. The data show 400,000 to 500,000 distinct CDR3 sequences, about 70% seen once. Sequencing input: sorted CD4+, CD8+, or CD8+CD57+ T cells (not recorded which) from PBMCs. The receptors stem from a human donor in good health, serving as a control.

As for this clonotype: This may be a read error: a much more frequent sequence differs by one nucleotide. Because the CDR3 is missing its conserved closing phenylalanine or tryptophan, this is likely a read error. The chain joins TRBV7-3 to TRBJ1-2, with D hard to call. The CDR3 is 14 amino acids. Between the trimmed V and J ends, which lost 5 bases and 3 bases, there was a span of 13 bases. Germline V gives CDR1 SGHTA, CDR2 FQGTGA. Written as DNA, the CDR3 is TGTGCCAGCAGCCCAAGGACGGGAGACTATGGCTACACCCTC. This gives the protein CASSPRTGDYGYTL.

The rearrangement joins TRBV9 to TRBJ2-7, with D possibly being TRBD2 (5 bases). The CDR3 is 12 amino acids. The germline gives CDR1 SGDLS, CDR2 YYNGEE. Trimming shortened V by 4 bases and J by 5 bases, and 10 bases separated the two germline ends. The DNA of the CDR3 is TGTGCCAGCAGCCTAAGCGGTAACGAGCAGTACTTC. Its translation: CASSLSGNEQYF.

As concerns this clonotype: It is unclear where the CDR3 begins or ends on the DNA, so no DNA is shown, and the CDR3 is as TCRdb lists it. V is TRBV7-8 and J is TRBJ1-2; the table's D gene call, TRBD1, was not cross checked with the DNA. The CDR3 is made up of 14 amino acids, end residues included. CDR1 SGHVS and CDR2 FQNEAQ come from the germline V gene. The CDR3: CASTPWGQGYTFGF.

At least ten counts were recorded for this clonotype. The chain joins TRBV6-1 to TRBJ1-2, with D possibly matching TRBD1 (5 bases). Germline V lookup: CDR1 MNHNS, CDR2 SASEGT. V shed 1 base and J shed 4 bases, with 13 bases lying between them. The CDR3 spans 15 residues. The CDR3 DNA follows: TGTGCCAGCAGTGAAGATGTTGGGGGAGGCTATGGCTACACCTTC. Amino acid sequence: CASSEDVGGGYGYTF.

This clonotype was recorded only once. The chain is built from TRBV5-1 and TRBJ1-2; D is perhaps TRBD1 (6 bases). This CDR3 is 15 amino acids long. V lost 3 bases, J lost 8 bases, and 20 bases lay in between. Germline lookup yields CDR1 SGHRS and CDR2 YFSETQ. DNA of the CDR3: TGCGCCAGCAGCTCCCTCGTAAGCGGGGGGCAAGGCTACACCTTC. It codes for CASSSLVSGGQGYTF.

With regard to this clonotype: Without the conserved terminal phenylalanine or tryptophan, this CDR3 likely stems from a read error. The limits of the CDR3 on the DNA are not certain, so only TCRdb's listed CDR3 is given. This chain uses TRBV29-1 with TRBJ2-7; the DNA was not compared with TRBD1, the D call given in the table. Germline CDR1 SQVTM, CDR2 ANQGSEA. The CDR3 has 11 amino acids, counting both end residues. CDR3 protein: CSVESGPEQSL.

As DNA, the CDR3 is TGTGCCAGCTATACGGGCGGGCTTGAGCAGTTCTTC. Translation: CASYTGGLEQFF. J is TRBJ2-1 and V is TRBV7-3; possibly TRBD2 for D (5 bases). Deletions cut 8 bases from V and 9 bases from J, with 14 bases between. The CDR3 contains 12 residues. Germline-derived CDR1 and CDR2 are SGHTA and FQGTGA.

V usage is TRBV12-3 or TRBV12-4 and J usage is TRBJ1-5; TRBD1 is a possible D gene (6 bases). V lost 10 bases to trimming and J lost 4 bases, with 23 bases between them. The length of the CDR3 is 16 residues. The CDR3 loop reads CAKIGPTGARNQPQHF. Here the CDR3 DNA reads TGTGCCAAGATCGGCCCCACGGGGGCGCGGAATCAGCCCCAGCATTTT.

This chain connects TRBV2 to TRBJ2-6; the D gene could be TRBD1 or TRBD2 (5 bases each). Trimming left V 4 bases short and J 19 bases short, with 26 bases between. The CDR3 length is 15 residues. CDR1 SNHLY and CDR2 FYNNEI come from the germline V gene. CDR3 DNA sequence: TGTGCCAGCAGTGGGGAGCTGGGGACGCCTCAGGACCTAACTTTC. The encoded protein is CASSGELGTPQDLTF.

V gene TRBV9 combines with J gene TRBJ1-2; D possibly corresponds to TRBD1 (5 bases). The length of the CDR3 is 15 residues. The V and J ends lost 0 bases and 4 bases respectively, with 13 bases between them. The V gene's germline CDR1 is SGDLS and CDR2 YYNGEE. This chain's CDR3 is CASSVAITGGYGYTF. CDR3 DNA sequence: TGTGCCAGCAGCGTAGCAATCACGGGGGGCTATGGCTACACCTTC.

This clonotype was seen a few times. A much bigger clone sits one base away, suggesting this may be a read error. CDR3 DNA sequence: TGTGCCAGCGTCAGGGACTGGAACACTGAAGCTCTCTTT. Translated, it gives CASVRDWNTEALF. The chain employs TRBV19 and TRBJ1-1; TRBD1 might be the D (5 bases). Germline values: CDR1 LNHDA, CDR2 SQIVND (reference sequence). This CDR3 region has 13 residues. Based on the CDR3 plus reference TRBV19 and TRBJ1-1, the full variable domain is DGGITQSPKYLFRKEGQNVTLSCEQNLNHDAMYWYRQDPGQGLRLIYYSQIVNDFQKGDIAEGYSVSREKKESFPLTVTSAQKNPTAFYLCASVRDWNTEALFGQGTRLTVV.

To note about this clonotype: A read error is possible here, since a much larger clone lies one base away. The chain combines TRBV14 with TRBJ1-1; no clear D. The V and J ends lost 0 bases and 6 bases respectively, with 8 bases between them. Germline V gives CDR1 SGHDN, CDR2 FVKESK. The CDR3 has 13 residues. This CDR3 reads CASSQDCLSEAFF. In DNA form, the CDR3 reads TGTGCCAGCAGCCAAGATTGCCTATCTGAAGCTTTCTTT.

The chain carries TRBV20-1 and TRBJ2-3; TRBD2 aligns across 16 bases. The CDR3 is 17 amino acids. In germline, CDR1 is DFQATT, CDR2 SNEGSKA (reference sequence). V lost 5 bases, J lost 2 bases, and 7 bases stayed unmatched. In nucleotides, the CDR3 is TGCAGTGCTTTTTCCGGGACTAGCGGGGGGGTCACAGATACGCAGTATTTT. Translated, it gives CSAFSGTSGGVTDTQYF.

CDR3 sequence: CSARRGEKLFF. CDR3 DNA: TGCAGTGCTAGGAGAGGGGAGAAACTGTTTTTT. The chain joins TRBV20-1 to TRBJ1-4; the D gene is possibly TRBD1 (5 bases). The CDR3 is 11 amino acids. Trimming pared 3 bases from V and 11 bases from J, leaving 10 bases between. Germline CDR1 is DFQATT and CDR2 is SNEGSKA (reference sequence).

This clonotype was detected only once. One junction end does not reproduce the germline sequence, and a read error may be involved. This chain uses TRBV7-2 with TRBJ2-3, with 13 bases that match TRBD2. The germline V gene has CDR1 SGHTA and CDR2 FQGNSA. The CDR3 extends over 14 amino acids. CDR3 residues: CASSLVLAGGSQDF. CDR3 DNA: TGTGCCAGCAGCTTAGTACTAGCGGGGGGGTCGCAGGATTTT.

This clonotype came up once. V gene TRBV7-2 combines with J gene TRBJ1-2; possibly TRBD1 for D (6 bases). The V end was cut by 0 bases, the J end by 11 bases, with 22 bases between. The CDR3 is 16 amino acids. Germline CDR1 reads SGHTA; CDR2 reads FQGNSA. The CDR3 region is CASSLAGQWGGKLYTF. The CDR3, as DNA: TGTGCCAGCAGCTTAGCAGGACAGTGGGGTGGAAAACTGTACACCTTC.

Notes on this clonotype: The junction departs from germline at one end; a sequencing error may be responsible. The chain joins TRBV7-2 to TRBJ2-5, with 7 nucleotides matching TRBD2. The CDR3 spans 16 residues. In germline, CDR1 is SGHTA, CDR2 FQGNSA. CDR3 DNA: TGTGCCAGCAGCTTGGGACGAGCGGGGCACCATGAGACCCAGTACTTC. Translated: CASSLGRAGHHETQYF.

As to this clonotype: One junction end does not reproduce the germline sequence, and a read error may be involved. This chain connects TRBV5-8 to TRBJ2-5; D perhaps matches TRBD2 (7 bases). Per germline, CDR1 SGHTS and CDR2 YDEGEE. CDR3 length: 16 residues. The CDR3 coding sequence is TGCGCCAGCAGCTTCACCCTTAGGGGGGGCCGTGAGACCCAGTACTTC. This translates into CASSFTLRGGRETQYF.

The count of this clonotype is one. The V gene is TRBV7-2, the J gene TRBJ2-1; D remains unclear. Germline loops: CDR1 SGHTA, CDR2 FQGNSA. CDR3 length: 16 residues. V was trimmed by 5 bases and J by 12 bases, leaving 26 bases between them. The CDR3 nucleotides are TGTGCCAGCAGCCCCGAACGTGCGAACACCGAGGATGTGCAGTTCTTC. It codes for CASSPERANTEDVQFF.

In the case of this clonotype: Mismatch with germline at one junction end may stem from a read error. This rearrangement joins TRBV7-9 to TRBJ1-2, with 9 bases lining up with TRBD1. Germline V gives CDR1 SEHNR, CDR2 FQNEAQ (reference sequence). This CDR3 region has 14 residues. The CDR3 loop is CASSLGDRANSPLF. CDR3 bases: TGTGCCAGCAGCTTGGGGGACAGGGCCAATTCACCCCTCTTC.

The gene calls are TRBV9 and TRBJ2-7; 9 positions agree with TRBD2. In germline, CDR1 is SGDLS, CDR2 YYNGEE. V trimming: 4 bases; J trimming: 13 bases; junction bases outside the gene matches: 15. The CDR3 covers 14 residues. CDR3 in amino acids: CASSRREGPYYRYF. For the CDR3, the DNA is TGTGCCAGCAGCCGGCGGGAGGGGCCTTACTATCGCTACTTC.

The CDR3 DNA follows: TGTGCCAGCAGCAAACCCGTAGCTGCGAGCAGGGAGTCCCAGTACTTC. The encoded protein is CASSKPVAASRESQYF. J is TRBJ2-5 and V is TRBV7-9; D might be TRBD1 or TRBD2, each matching 5 bases. The V gene lost 5 bases and the J gene lost 9 bases, with 25 bases spanning the gap. Germline loops: CDR1 SEHNR, CDR2 FQNEAQ (reference sequence). The CDR3 totals 16 residues.

The J gene is TRBJ1-2, the V gene TRBV5-1; unclear D gene. The CDR3 contains 12 residues. V lost 4 bases to trimming and J lost 12 bases, with 16 bases between them. Germline-derived CDR1 and CDR2 are SGHRS and YFSETQ. The CDR3 DNA sequence: TGCGCCAGCAGCGTGGACTTGGCGAGGGACACCTTC. Protein: CASSVDLARDTF.

This clonotype came up many times. V and J are TRBV6-2 or TRBV6-3 and TRBJ2-1, with TRBD2 as a possible D gene (6 bases). The CDR3 runs 15 residues. The germline V gene has CDR1 MNHEY and CDR2 SVGEGT. The V gene lost 0 bases and the J gene lost 7 bases, with 13 bases spanning the gap. The CDR3 reads CASSYSGGAGNEQFF. The CDR3 region has the DNA TGTGCCAGCAGTTACTCGGGGGGAGCCGGGAATGAGCAGTTCTTC.